The present entry profiles one T cell receptor (beta chain) with its context. Its antigen remains undetermined. The record has no base qualities; no much larger clone is one base away. Looking up the germline V gene (reference sequence) yields CDR1 LNHDA and CDR2 SQIVND. V trim: 7 bases; J trim: 4 bases; unmatched bases: 10. Measured from the cysteine to the phenylalanine, the CDR3 is 16 residues long. Just CDR3 DNA is preserved here, 48 bases in frame from base 1. TCRbeta CDR3 regions were amplified from genomic DNA by means of the immunoSEQ Assay, a bias-controlled multiplex PCR. Per the authors' processing: The number of nucleated cells in each sample was estimated by amplification of reference gene primers within the assay. Sequence reads were collapsed and filtered to measure the absolute abundance of every unique TCRbeta CDR3 rearrangement. For each sample, productive Simpson clonality was calculated as the square root of Simpson's diversity index across productive rearrangements. This immuneACCESS table, as held by TCRdb, lists in-frame sequences with V and J called but not all clones. Of the missing ones, under half trace to an unresolved V gene in checked studies; the others have no known cause. D and trimming were read from the DNA, whereas the V and J calls and clone size are those reported in that table. Here the sample has more than 200,000 clones; under 90% occur a single time. The ten largest clones represent 4% to 5% of the sample.

Whole blood was collected in K2EDTA tubes by collaborating institutions according to the institutions' own protocols. Collaborator samples were shipped for TCRbeta analysis as frozen whole blood, isolated PBMCs, or DNA extracted from either sample type. The sample is drawn from a study of blood T cell repertoires in COVID-19 (dated by TCRdb to the early 2020s). Regarding the complete study: Collaborator samples came from the United States, Italy and Spain and covered acute and convalescent phases of COVID-19. The prospective study material was composed of cDNA or gDNA derived from T cells, B-cell-depleted T cells, or PBMCs. The dataset comprised deeply sampled blood TCRbeta repertoires from subjects exposed to, actively infected with, or recovered from COVID-19. The repertoires were released in a freely available public database intended as a resource for research on the immune response to SARS-CoV-2. Samples came from the ongoing ImmuneRACE study (first 160 participants) plus 1,254 subjects from 6 global collaborators. A de-identified subject ID, COVID-19 status, age in years and sex were almost always included in the sample metadata. Where available, HLA class I and class II types were obtained from metadata supplied by the sample provider rather than from assay-based typing.

What the work shows at the level of the full study, not this receptor alone: How much clinical and demographic metadata was included differed by source and by participant, and the metadata was provided uncurated.

Recombination linked TRBV19 to TRBJ1-1, and 12 junction bases match TRBD1. Sequencing was done on a sample of peripheral blood. The sequence was obtained from a man between 60 and 75 years old with acute or convalescent COVID-19. The CDR3 amino acid sequence is: CASTTGTGGATTEAFF. DNA sequence: TGTGCCAGTACAACCGGGACAGGGGGCGCGACCACTGAAGCTTTCTTT.